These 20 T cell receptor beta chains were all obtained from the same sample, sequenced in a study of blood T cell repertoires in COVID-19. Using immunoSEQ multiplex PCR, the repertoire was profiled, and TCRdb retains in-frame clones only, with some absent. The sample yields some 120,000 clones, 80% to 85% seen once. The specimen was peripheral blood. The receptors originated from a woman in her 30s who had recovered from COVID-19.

The CDR3 DNA follows: TGTGCCAGCAGCCCGAGACCGACAGGGATTTATGGACAAGAGACCCAGTACTTC. It translates to CASSPRPTGIYGQETQYF. The chain uses TRBV3-1 (or the pseudogene TRBV3-2) and TRBJ2-5, with TRBD1 matching over 7 bases. The CDR3 runs 18 residues. The germline V gene has CDR1 LGHDT and CDR2 YNNKEL (reference sequence). V trimming: 4 bases; J trimming: 2 bases; junction bases outside the gene matches: 16.

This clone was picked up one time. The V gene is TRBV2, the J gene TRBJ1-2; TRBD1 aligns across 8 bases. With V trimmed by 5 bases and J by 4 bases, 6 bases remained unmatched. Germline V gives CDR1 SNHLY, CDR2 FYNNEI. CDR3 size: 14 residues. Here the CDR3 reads CASSSQGGPYGYTF. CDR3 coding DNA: TGTGCCAGCAGTTCACAGGGGGGACCCTATGGCTACACCTTC. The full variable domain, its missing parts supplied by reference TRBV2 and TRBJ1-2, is EPEVTQTPSHQVTQMGQEVILRCVPISNHLYFYWYRQILGQKVEFLVSFYNNEISEKSEIFDDQFSVERPDGSNFTLKIRSTKLEDSAMYFCASSSQGGPYGYTFGSGTRLTVV.

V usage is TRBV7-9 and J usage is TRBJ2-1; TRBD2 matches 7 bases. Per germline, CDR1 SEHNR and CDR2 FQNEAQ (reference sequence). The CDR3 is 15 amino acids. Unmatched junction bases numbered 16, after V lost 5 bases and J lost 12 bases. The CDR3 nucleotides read TGTGCCAGCAGCCCTCTAGCGGACCCGCCGGCAGGGCAGTTCTTC. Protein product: CASSPLADPPAGQFF.

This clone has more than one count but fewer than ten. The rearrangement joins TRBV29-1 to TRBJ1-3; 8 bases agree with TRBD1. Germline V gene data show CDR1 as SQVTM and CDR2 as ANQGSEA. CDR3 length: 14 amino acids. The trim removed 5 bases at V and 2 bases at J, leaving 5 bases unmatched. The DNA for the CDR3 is TGCAGCGTTTCACAGGGGGGGGCTGGAAACACCATATATTTT. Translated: CSVSQGGAGNTIYF.

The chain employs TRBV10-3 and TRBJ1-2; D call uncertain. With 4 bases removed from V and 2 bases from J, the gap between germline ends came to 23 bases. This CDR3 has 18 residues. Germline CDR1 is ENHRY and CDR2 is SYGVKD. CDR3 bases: TGTGCCATCAGTGCCTCGGGAAAAGGCGGGGTAAGGAACTATGGCTACACCTTC. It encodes CAISASGKGGVRNYGYTF.

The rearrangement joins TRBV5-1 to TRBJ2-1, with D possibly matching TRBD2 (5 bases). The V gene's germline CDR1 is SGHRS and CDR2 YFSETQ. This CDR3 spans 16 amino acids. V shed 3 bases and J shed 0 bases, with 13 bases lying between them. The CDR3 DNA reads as TGCGCCAGCAGCTGGCCCACGGGGAGCTCCTACAATGAGCAGTTCTTC. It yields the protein CASSWPTGSSYNEQFF.

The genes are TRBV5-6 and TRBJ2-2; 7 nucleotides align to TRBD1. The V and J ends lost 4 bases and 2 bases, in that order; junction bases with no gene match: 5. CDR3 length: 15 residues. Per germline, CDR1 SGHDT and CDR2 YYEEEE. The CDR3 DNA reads TGTGCCAGCAGCCGACAGGGATTAAACACCGGGGAGCTGTTTTTT. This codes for CASSRQGLNTGELFF.

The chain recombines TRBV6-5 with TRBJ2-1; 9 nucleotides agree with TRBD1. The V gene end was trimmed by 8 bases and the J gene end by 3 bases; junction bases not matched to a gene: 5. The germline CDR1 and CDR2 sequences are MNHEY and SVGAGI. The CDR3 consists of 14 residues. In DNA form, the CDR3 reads TGTGCCAGCGGGGGGGACAGGGACTACAATGAGCAGTTCTTC. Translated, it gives CASGGDRDYNEQFF.

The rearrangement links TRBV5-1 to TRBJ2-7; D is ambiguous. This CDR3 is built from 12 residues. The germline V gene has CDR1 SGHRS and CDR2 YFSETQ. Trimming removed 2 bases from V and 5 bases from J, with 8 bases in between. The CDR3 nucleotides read TGCGCCAGCAGCTTTAACACCGACGAGCAGTACTTC. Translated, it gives CASSFNTDEQYF.

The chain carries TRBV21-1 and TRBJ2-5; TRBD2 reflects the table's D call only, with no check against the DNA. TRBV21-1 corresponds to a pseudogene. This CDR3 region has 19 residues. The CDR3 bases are TGTGCCAGCAGCCGTACGCCGATGTCTAGCGGGAGGGTCGGAGAGACCCAGTACTTC. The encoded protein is CASSRTPMSSGRVGETQYF.

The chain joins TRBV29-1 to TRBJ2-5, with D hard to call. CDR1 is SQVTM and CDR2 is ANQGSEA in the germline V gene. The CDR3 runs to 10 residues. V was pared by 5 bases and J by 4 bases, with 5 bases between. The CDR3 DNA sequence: TGCAGCGTTAGAGGAGAGACCCAGTACTTC. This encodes CSVRGETQYF.

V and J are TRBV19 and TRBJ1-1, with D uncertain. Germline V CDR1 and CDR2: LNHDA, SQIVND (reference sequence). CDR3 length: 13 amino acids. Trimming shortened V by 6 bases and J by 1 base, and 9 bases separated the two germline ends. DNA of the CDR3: TGTGCCAGTAGACCAACACCGAACACTGAAGCTTTCTTT. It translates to CASRPTPNTEAFF.

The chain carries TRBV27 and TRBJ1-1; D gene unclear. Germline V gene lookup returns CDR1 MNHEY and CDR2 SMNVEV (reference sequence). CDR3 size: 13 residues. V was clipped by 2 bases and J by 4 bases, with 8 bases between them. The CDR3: CASSLAGFTEAFF. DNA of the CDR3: TGTGCCAGCAGTTTAGCCGGGTTCACTGAAGCTTTCTTT.

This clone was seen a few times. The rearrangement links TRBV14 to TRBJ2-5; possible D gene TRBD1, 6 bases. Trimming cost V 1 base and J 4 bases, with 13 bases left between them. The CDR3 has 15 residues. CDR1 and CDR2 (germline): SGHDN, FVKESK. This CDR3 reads CASSQADRRRETQYF. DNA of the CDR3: TGTGCCAGCAGCCAAGCGGACAGAAGAAGAGAGACCCAGTACTTC.

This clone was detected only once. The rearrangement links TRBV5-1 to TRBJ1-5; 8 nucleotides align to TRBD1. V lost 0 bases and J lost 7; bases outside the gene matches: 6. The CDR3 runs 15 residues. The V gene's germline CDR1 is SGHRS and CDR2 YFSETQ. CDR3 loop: CASSLGTGSRQPQHF. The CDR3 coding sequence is TGCGCCAGCAGCTTGGGGACAGGGTCAAGGCAGCCCCAGCATTTT.

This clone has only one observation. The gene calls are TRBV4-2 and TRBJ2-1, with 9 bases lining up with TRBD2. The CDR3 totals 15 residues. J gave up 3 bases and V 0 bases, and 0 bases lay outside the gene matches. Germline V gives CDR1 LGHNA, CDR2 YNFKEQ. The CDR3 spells CASSQERGGYNEQFF. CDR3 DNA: TGTGCCAGCAGCCAAGAGCGGGGGGGCTACAATGAGCAGTTCTTC.

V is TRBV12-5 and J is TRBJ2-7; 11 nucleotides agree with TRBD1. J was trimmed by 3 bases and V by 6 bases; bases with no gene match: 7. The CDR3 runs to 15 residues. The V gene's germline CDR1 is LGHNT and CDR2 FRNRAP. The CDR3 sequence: CASGPGQGALYEQYF. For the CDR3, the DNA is TGTGCTAGTGGACCCGGACAGGGGGCTCTCTACGAGCAGTACTTC.

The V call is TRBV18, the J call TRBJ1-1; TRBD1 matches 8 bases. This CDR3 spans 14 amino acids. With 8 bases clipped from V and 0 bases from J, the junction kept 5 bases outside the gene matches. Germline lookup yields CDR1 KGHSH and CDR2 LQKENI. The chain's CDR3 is CASPDRGMNTEAFF. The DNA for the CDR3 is TGTGCCAGCCCAGACAGGGGTATGAACACTGAAGCTTTCTTT.

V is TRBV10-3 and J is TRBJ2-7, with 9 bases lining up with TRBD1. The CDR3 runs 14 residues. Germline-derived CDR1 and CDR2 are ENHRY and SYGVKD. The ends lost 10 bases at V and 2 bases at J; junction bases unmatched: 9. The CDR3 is CATKPGQGPYEQYF. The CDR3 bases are TGTGCCACCAAACCGGGACAGGGACCCTACGAGCAGTACTTC.

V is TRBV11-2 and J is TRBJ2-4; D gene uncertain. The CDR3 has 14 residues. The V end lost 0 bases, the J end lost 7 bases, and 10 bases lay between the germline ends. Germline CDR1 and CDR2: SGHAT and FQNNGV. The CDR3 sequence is CASSLDAVGNIQYF. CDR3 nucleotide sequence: TGTGCCAGCAGCTTAGATGCGGTTGGTAACATTCAGTACTTC.